Sequencing of this T cell receptor (beta chain) was carried out in a study of shared clonotypes between healthy human individuals. Profiling relied on immunoSEQ multiplex PCR, and the TCRdb table lists in-frame clones only, not all of them. The repertoire has some 500,000 clones, about 96% of them found once; the top ten carry around 0.066%. V was pared by 4 bases and J by 4 bases, with 13 bases between. The CDR3 is 13 residues long. Germline V CDR1 and CDR2: GTSNPN, SVGIG (reference sequence). This rearrangement joins TRBV30 to TRBJ2-5; possible D gene TRBD1, 5 bases. Sample: naive CD4+ T cells sorted from blood. Specified subset: CD45RA+ positively selected. The origin of this receptor is a woman aged 25-40 years in good health. The CDR3 protein is CAWNRQGSETQYF. CDR3 bases: TGTGCCTGGAATCGGCAGGGTTCAGAGACCCAGTACTTC.